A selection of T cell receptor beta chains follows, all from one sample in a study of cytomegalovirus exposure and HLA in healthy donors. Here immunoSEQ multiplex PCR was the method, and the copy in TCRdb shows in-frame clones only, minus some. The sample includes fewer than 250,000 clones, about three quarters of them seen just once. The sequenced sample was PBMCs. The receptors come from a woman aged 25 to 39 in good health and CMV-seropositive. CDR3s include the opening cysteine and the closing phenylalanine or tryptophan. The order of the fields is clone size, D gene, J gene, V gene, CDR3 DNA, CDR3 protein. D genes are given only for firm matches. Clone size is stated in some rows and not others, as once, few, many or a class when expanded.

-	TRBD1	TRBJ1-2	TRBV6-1	TGTGCCAGCTTTCGGGGGGACAGGGACTTCTACACCTTC	CASFRGDRDFYTF
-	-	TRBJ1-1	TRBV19	TGTGCCAGTAGCCGGACAGCCCAGAACACTGAAGCTTTCTTT	CASSRTAQNTEAFF
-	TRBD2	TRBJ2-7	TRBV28	TGTGCCAGCAGTGTTATATGGGGGGCCGGGACTAGCGGGGAGCAGTACTTC	CASSVIWGAGTSGEQYF
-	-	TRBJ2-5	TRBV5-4	TGTGCCAGCAGCCTACAAGAGACCCAGTACTTC	CASSLQETQYF
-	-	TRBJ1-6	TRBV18	TGTGCCAGCTCACCCCCAGGATACGATTCACCCCTCCACTTT	CASSPPGYDSPLHF
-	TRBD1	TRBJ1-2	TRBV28	TGTGCCACCCAGACAGGGAACTATGGCTACACCTTC	CATQTGNYGYTF
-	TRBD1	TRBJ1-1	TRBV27	TGTGCCAGCCGTCTTGGACAGGGCAGGGTCACTGAAGCTTTCTTT	CASRLGQGRVTEAFF
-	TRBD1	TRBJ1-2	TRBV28	TGTGCCAGCAGTTCTCGCTCCGGGACAGGGGGCTATGGCTACACCTTC	CASSSRSGTGGYGYTF
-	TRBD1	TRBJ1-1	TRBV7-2	TGTGCCAGCAGCTCGCAGGGGGCGGACACTGAAGCTTTCTTT	CASSSQGADTEAFF
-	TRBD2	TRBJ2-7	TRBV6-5	TGTGCCAGCAGTTACCGACTAGCGGGAGAGTACGAGCAGTACTTC	CASSYRLAGEYEQYF
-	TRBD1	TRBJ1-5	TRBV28	TGTGCCGGAAAGCAGGGGGCAAGCAATCAGCCCCAGCATTTT	CAGKQGASNQPQHF
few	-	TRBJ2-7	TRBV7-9	TGTTCCAGCAGCCGGGAGTCCTACGAGCAGTACTTC	CSSSRESYEQYF
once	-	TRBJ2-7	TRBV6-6	TGTGCCAGCAGTACCGGGACACGGAGCTACGAGCAGTACTTC	CASSTGTRSYEQYF
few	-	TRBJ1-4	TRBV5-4	TGTGCCAGCAGCTCGGGGGGTTGGGGTAATGAAAAACTGTTTTTT	CASSSGGWGNEKLFF
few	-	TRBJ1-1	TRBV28	TGTGCCAGCAGTACCCGACCCGGCGGAGCTTTCTTT	CASSTRPGGAFF
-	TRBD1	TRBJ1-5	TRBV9	TGTGCCAGCAGTCGACAGGGGGGAGATCAGCCCCAGCATTTT	CASSRQGGDQPQHF
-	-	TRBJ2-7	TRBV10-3	TGTGCCATCAGTGAGAGTCTAGACTACGAGCAGTACTTC	CAISESLDYEQYF
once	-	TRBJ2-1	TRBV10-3	TGTGCCACCGAGGGGGGCGGGAGCTCCTACAATGAGCAGTTCTTC	CATEGGGSSYNEQFF
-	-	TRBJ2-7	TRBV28	TGTGCCAGCAGTTTATGGTGGGAGACGTCCTACGAGCAGTACTTC	CASSLWWETSYEQYF
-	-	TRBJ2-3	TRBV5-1	TGCGCCAGCAGCTTGGGTGACAGAACAGATACGCAGTATTTT	CASSLGDRTDTQYF
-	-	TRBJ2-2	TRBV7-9	TGTGCCAGCAGTAGAAGACGGACAGATAGTGGCGGGGAGCTGTTTTTT	CASSRRRTDSGGELFF
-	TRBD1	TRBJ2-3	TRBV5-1	TGCGCCAGCAGCTCCGGACAGGGCCCGCGCACAGATACGCAGTATTTT	CASSSGQGPRTDTQYF
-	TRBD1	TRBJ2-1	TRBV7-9	TGTGCCAGCAGCTTTTATACAGGGGGCGCGTTCTTC	CASSFYTGGAFF
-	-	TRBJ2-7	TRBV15	TGTGCCACCAGCAGAGGAGAGATCTACGAGCAGTACTTC	CATSRGEIYEQYF
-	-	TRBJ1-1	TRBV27	TGTGCCAGCAGTCCGCGGGGCTTGACCGCTGAAGCTTTCTTT	CASSPRGLTAEAFF
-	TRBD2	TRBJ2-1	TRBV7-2	TGTGCCAGCAGCCCCCGGGGGGATGAGCAGTTCTTC	CASSPRGDEQFF
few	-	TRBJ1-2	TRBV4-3	TGCGCCAGCAGCCAAGTTCCCCGTGGCGGCTACACCTTC	CASSQVPRGGYTF
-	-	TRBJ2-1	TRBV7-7	TGTGCTAGCAGCTTAGGCGGGGGCGGTTACAATGAGCAGTTCTTC	CASSLGGGGYNEQFF
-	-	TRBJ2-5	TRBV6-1	TGTGCCAGCAGCAGATCTCTCGGGGACCAAGAGACCCAGTACTTC	CASSRSLGDQETQYF
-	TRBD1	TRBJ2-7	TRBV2	TGTGCCAGCACCCGGGACAGGGGTGACGAGCAGTACTTC	CASTRDRGDEQYF
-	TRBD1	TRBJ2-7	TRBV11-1	TGTGCCAGCAGCTTGGGTAGGGGGCTCTACGAGCAGTACTTC	CASSLGRGLYEQYF
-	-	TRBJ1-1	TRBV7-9	TGTGCCAGCAGCCACGCACAAGACACTGAAGCTTTCTTT	CASSHAQDTEAFF
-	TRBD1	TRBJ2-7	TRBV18	TGTGCCAGCTCACTGACAGGGGCCCGGGGTTGGGAGCAGTACTTC	CASSLTGARGWEQYF
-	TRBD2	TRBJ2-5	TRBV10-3	TGTGCCAACAGCGGGGGGCCACAAGAGACCCAGTACTTC	CANSGGPQETQYF
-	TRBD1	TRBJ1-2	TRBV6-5	TGTGCCAGCAGCAGAACAGGGGGCGTCTATGGCTACACCTTC	CASSRTGGVYGYTF
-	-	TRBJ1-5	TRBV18	TGTGCCAGCTCAGGGGGGGGAAACCAGCCCCAGCATTTT	CASSGGGNQPQHF